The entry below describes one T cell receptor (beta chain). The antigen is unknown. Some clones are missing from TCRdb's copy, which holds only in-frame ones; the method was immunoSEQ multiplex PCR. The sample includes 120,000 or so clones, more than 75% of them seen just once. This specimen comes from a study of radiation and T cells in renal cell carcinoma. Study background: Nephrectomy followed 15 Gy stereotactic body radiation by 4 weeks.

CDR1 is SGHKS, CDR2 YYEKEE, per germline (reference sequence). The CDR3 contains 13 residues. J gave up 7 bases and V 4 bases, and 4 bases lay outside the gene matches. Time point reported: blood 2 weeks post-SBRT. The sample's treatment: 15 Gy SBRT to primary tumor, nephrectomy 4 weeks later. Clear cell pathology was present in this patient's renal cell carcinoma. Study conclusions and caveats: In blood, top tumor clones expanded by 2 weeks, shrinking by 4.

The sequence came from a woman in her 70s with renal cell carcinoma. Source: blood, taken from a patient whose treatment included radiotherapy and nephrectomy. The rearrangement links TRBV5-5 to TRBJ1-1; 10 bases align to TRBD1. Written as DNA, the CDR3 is TGTGCCAGCAGCGCCGGGACAGGGGTTGAAGCTTTCTTT. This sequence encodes CASSAGTGVEAFF. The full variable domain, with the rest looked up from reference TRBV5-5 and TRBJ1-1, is DAGVTQSPTHLIKTRGQQVTLRCSPISGHKSVSWYQQVLGQGPQFIFQYYEKEERGRGNFPDRFSARQFPNYSSELNVNALLLGDSALYLCASSAGTGVEAFFGQGTRLTVV.